This TCR beta chain was sequenced in a study of Tregs in tolerant kidney transplant recipients. Clones were sequenced by immunoSEQ multiplex PCR, and TCRdb holds only the in-frame ones, with some missing. The repertoire includes about 110,000 clones, about 90% of them detected once, and approximately 0.3% sits in the top ten. Trimming removed 5 bases from V and 1 base from J, with 25 bases in between. This CDR3 region has 19 residues. Germline V gene sequence: CDR1 SGHTA, CDR2 FQGNSA. This TCR was sampled from a human donor who received a combined kidney and bone marrow transplant. The source material was CD4+ T cells from blood, sampled before the transplant. The J gene is TRBJ2-3, the V gene TRBV7-2; tentative D call: TRBD1 (5 bases). The CDR3 loop is CASSRSAGPPHMGTDTQYF. Written as DNA, the CDR3 is TGTGCCAGCAGCCGGTCAGCAGGGCCTCCCCATATGGGCACAGATACGCAGTATTTT.